The 23 T cell receptor beta chains listed next were all sequenced from one sample in a study of T-cell reconstitution after alpha-beta-depleted transplantation in children. Unique molecular identifiers were incorporated when the TCRbeta library was constructed. From the PCR reads, TCRdb called clonotypes with MiXCR, one entry per CDR3 protein. Altogether around 240,000 distinct CDR3 sequences are present, less than 9% being singletons, with the ten largest covering less than 8%. Sequencing was performed on PBMCs, mostly from graft donor cells, taken 180 days after TCRalphabeta/CD19-depleted stem cell transplant. The receptors stem from a male patient aged 10 to 17 who had a stem cell transplant for acute lymphoblastic leukemia, so the T cells may come from the graft donor.

This clonotype was counted at least ten times. The chain has TRBV5-1 and TRBJ2-7; 7 nucleotides agree with TRBD1. This CDR3 region has 14 residues. Unmatched junction bases numbered 6, after V lost 4 bases and J lost 2 bases. Germline loops: CDR1 SGHRS, CDR2 YFSETQ. The CDR3: CASSPPGQPYEQYF. For the CDR3, the DNA is TGCGCCAGCAGCCCGCCGGGACAGCCCTACGAGCAGTACTTC.

This clonotype has only a few counts. The chain carries TRBV5-1 and TRBJ2-1; perhaps TRBD2 as D (6 bases). CDR3 length: 15 residues. The germline V gene encodes CDR1 SGHRS and CDR2 YFSETQ. The V and J ends lost 7 bases and 0 bases respectively, with 14 bases between them. As DNA, the CDR3 is TGCGCCAGCGGGGCGGGGAGCTACTCCTACAATGAGCAGTTCTTC. Protein product: CASGAGSYSYNEQFF. Filled out from reference TRBV5-1 and TRBJ2-1, the complete variable domain reads KAGVTQTPRYLIKTRGQQVTLSCSPISGHRSVSWYQQTPGQGLQFLFEYFSETQRNKGNFPGRFSGRQFSNSRSEMNVSTLELGDSALYLCASGAGSYSYNEQFFGPGTRLTVL.

This clonotype was counted at least ten times. The gene calls are TRBV5-1 and TRBJ1-1, with 9 bases aligning to TRBD1. Germline V gene lookup returns CDR1 SGHRS and CDR2 YFSETQ. CDR3 length equals 14 residues. J lost 4 bases, V lost 4 bases, and 5 bases had no gene match. CDR3 residues: CASSPGQGFTEAFF. The CDR3 DNA reads as TGCGCCAGCAGCCCGGGACAGGGCTTCACTGAAGCTTTCTTT.

This clonotype has a count of ten or more. The J gene is TRBJ2-3, the V gene TRBV2; D ambiguous. V was trimmed by 6 bases and J by 8 bases, leaving 12 bases between them. This CDR3 comprises 12 residues. From germline, CDR1 is SNHLY and CDR2 FYNNEI. The CDR3 DNA sequence: TGTGCCAGCAGCACCGCTACGGGTACGCAGTATTTT. This sequence encodes CASSTATGTQYF.

This clonotype showed up many times. The chain recombines TRBV7-2 with TRBJ1-3; the D is unclear. The CDR3 extends over 13 amino acids. Between the trimmed V and J ends, which lost 3 bases and 5 bases, there was a span of 8 bases. Germline assignment: CDR1 SGHTA and CDR2 FQGNSA. CDR3 bases: TGTGCCAGCAGCTTTGAGACTCGAAACACCATATATTTT. This codes for CASSFETRNTIYF.

This clonotype was seen repeatedly, ten times or more. The rearrangement links TRBV6-5 to TRBJ1-2; D call uncertain. The CDR3 extends over 15 amino acids. The germline gives CDR1 MNHEY, CDR2 SVGAGI. V was cut by 2 bases and J by 5 bases, with 15 bases left in between. The CDR3 reads CASSYADTARYGYTF. CDR3 bases: TGTGCCAGCAGTTACGCCGATACAGCAAGATATGGCTACACCTTC.

There are many counts of this clonotype. CDR3 in DNA: TGTGCCAGCACCTCAGGGGGCGAAGAGACCCAGTACTTC. Amino acid sequence: CASTSGGEETQYF. This chain uses TRBV28 with TRBJ2-5, with 8 bases lining up with TRBD1. The germline V gene has CDR1 MDHEN and CDR2 SYDVKM. This CDR3 has 13 residues. Unmatched junction bases numbered 4, after V lost 7 bases and J lost 3 bases. The entire variable domain, with the rest obtained from reference TRBV28 and TRBJ2-5, is as follows: DVKVTQSSRYLVKRTGEKVFLECVQDMDHENMFWYRQDPGLGLRLIYFSYDVKMKEKGDIPEGYSVSREKKERFSLILESASTNQTSMYLCASTSGGEETQYFGPGTRLLVL.

On this clonotype itself: This may come from a read error, since a much larger clone is one base off. The V gene is TRBV28, the J gene TRBJ2-7; 7 bases fit TRBD1. From germline, CDR1 is MDHEN and CDR2 SYDVKM. The CDR3 length is 14 residues. V lost 3 bases and J lost 7; bases outside the gene matches: 9. CDR3 amino acids: CASSFHRSRGEQYF. For the CDR3, the DNA is TGTGCCAGCAGTTTTCACCGAAGCAGGGGGGAGCAGTACTTC.

In this sample, this clonotype turned up many times. The chain has TRBV7-7 and TRBJ2-5, with TRBD1 matching over 7 bases. This CDR3 is 14 amino acids long. V lost 5 bases to trimming and J lost 5 bases; unmatched junction nucleotides: 8. Germline CDR1 is SSHAT and CDR2 is FNYEAQ (reference sequence). The CDR3 loop reads CASSPSTGTETQYF. In DNA form, the CDR3 reads TGTGCCAGCAGCCCTTCGACAGGGACGGAGACCCAGTACTTC.

This clonotype has ten or more counts. The rearrangement links TRBV9 to TRBJ2-5, with D possibly being TRBD1 (6 bases). Germline lookup yields CDR1 SGDLS and CDR2 YYNGEE. Trimming shortened V by 3 bases and J by 5 bases, and 20 bases separated the two germline ends. This CDR3 has 16 amino acids. The CDR3: CASSAWGKGGMETQYF. As DNA, the CDR3 is TGTGCCAGCAGCGCCTGGGGGAAAGGGGGTATGGAGACCCAGTACTTC.

This clonotype was recorded at least ten times. V and J are TRBV7-8 and TRBJ1-2; D is unclear. CDR3 length equals 14 residues. Germline CDR1 SGHVS, CDR2 FQNEAQ. Trimming stripped 1 base from V and 13 bases from J, with 19 bases between. The CDR3 bases are TGTGCCAGCAGCTTAGTGCTCTCCCTAGCAGAATGCACCTTC. Amino acids: CASSLVLSLAECTF.

This clonotype was seen at least ten times. The genes are TRBV28 and TRBJ2-7; maybe TRBD1 (6 bases). V lost 3 bases, J lost 0 bases, and 9 bases lay in between. The CDR3 spans 14 residues. Germline V gene sequence: CDR1 MDHEN, CDR2 SYDVKM. CDR3 bases: TGTGCCAGCAGTTTGACAGGCAACTCCTACGAGCAGTACTTC. Encoded protein: CASSLTGNSYEQYF.

This clonotype was counted ten times or more. The chain recombines TRBV3-1 with TRBJ2-5; no clear D. The germline gives CDR1 LGHDT, CDR2 YNNKEL (reference sequence). The CDR3 sequence is 13 residues long. With 2 bases removed from V and 5 bases from J, the gap between germline ends came to 9 bases. The DNA for the CDR3 is TGTGCCAGCAGCCAACCCCCGCTGGAGACCCAGTACTTC. This gives the protein CASSQPPLETQYF.

This clonotype has a count of ten or more. The gene calls are TRBV29-1 and TRBJ2-3; 7 bases map to TRBD2. Germline loops: CDR1 SQVTM, CDR2 ANQGSEA. After removal of 1 base from V and 0 bases from J, the junction contained 4 bases not matched to a gene. This CDR3 region has 15 residues. Here the CDR3 reads CSVEVAGDSTDTQYF. DNA for the CDR3: TGCAGCGTTGAAGTCGCGGGGGACAGCACAGATACGCAGTATTTT.

This clonotype occurred many times. The V gene is TRBV4-1, the J gene TRBJ2-2; D is perhaps TRBD1 (7 bases). Germline V gene lookup returns CDR1 MGHRA and CDR2 YSYEKL. The CDR3 totals 16 residues. With 5 bases removed from V and 4 bases from J, the gap between germline ends came to 17 bases. The CDR3 is CASSFPPGGTTGELFF. DNA of the CDR3: TGCGCCAGCAGCTTCCCCCCAGGGGGGACCACCGGGGAGCTGTTTTTT.

This clonotype was seen repeatedly, ten times or more. The V and J genes are TRBV5-3 and TRBJ2-6; 10 bases agree with TRBD1. TRBV5-3 is an open reading frame whose function is uncertain. This CDR3 is built from 16 residues. Trimming cost V 0 bases and J 4 bases; bases outside gene matches: 1. CDR3 nucleotide sequence: TGTGCCAGAAGCTTGGGACAGGGGGCCGGGGCCAACGTCCTGACTTTC. Its protein is CARSLGQGAGANVLTF.

Ten or more counts support this clonotype. V and J are TRBV6-1 and TRBJ2-1; weak D call: TRBD1 (5 bases). Germline CDR1 reads MNHNS; CDR2 reads SASEGT. Deletions cut 6 bases from V and 4 bases from J, with 10 bases between. The CDR3 contains 13 residues. The CDR3 region is CASSPNRYNEQFF. In DNA form, the CDR3 reads TGTGCCAGCAGCCCTAACAGGTACAATGAGCAGTTCTTC.

This clonotype was seen many times. The J gene is TRBJ2-2, the V gene TRBV4-2; 14 bases agree with TRBD2. Germline CDR1 is LGHNA and CDR2 is YNFKEQ. The CDR3 runs 20 residues. Losses at the gene ends were 0 bases for V and 3 bases for J; bases not matched to a gene: 9. In nucleotides, the CDR3 is TGTGCCAGCAGCCAAGATATAGGACTAGCGGGGGGCGCGGACACCGGGGAGCTGTTTTTT. This codes for CASSQDIGLAGGADTGELFF.

This clonotype was detected many times. CDR3 nucleotide sequence: TGTGCCAGCAGCCCCGAAGGACGGGAGGGCCCCTACGAGCAGTACTTC. Translated: CASSPEGREGPYEQYF. This chain uses TRBV21-1 with TRBJ2-7. TRBV21-1 is a documented pseudogene. The CDR3 loop spans 16 amino acids.

This clonotype was seen repeatedly, ten times or more. V and J are TRBV3-1 and TRBJ2-7; a weak D match, TRBD2 (5 bases). The CDR3 has 13 residues. Germline V CDR1 and CDR2: LGHDT, YNNKEL (reference sequence). Trimming pared 3 bases from V and 3 bases from J, leaving 9 bases between. The CDR3 reads CASSHAGVYEQYF. The CDR3 nucleotides read TGTGCCAGCAGCCACGCCGGGGTCTACGAGCAGTACTTC.

This clonotype was recorded many times. CDR3 DNA: TGTGCCAGCAGTGGGGGACGGCCAACTAATGAAAAACTGTTTTTT. The encoded protein is CASSGGRPTNEKLFF. The rearrangement links TRBV6-1 to TRBJ1-4; TRBD1 is a possible D gene (5 bases). CDR3 length equals 15 residues. With 4 bases removed from V and 0 bases from J, the gap between germline ends came to 9 bases. Germline loops: CDR1 MNHNS, CDR2 SASEGT.

This clonotype was counted ten times or more. The chain recombines TRBV5-1 with TRBJ1-4; D gene unclear. V was clipped by 2 bases and J by 8 bases, with 13 bases between them. Germline loops: CDR1 SGHRS, CDR2 YFSETQ. CDR3 length: 14 residues. CDR3 in amino acids: CASSLQTRGEKLFF. The CDR3 nucleotides read TGCGCCAGCAGCTTACAGACCCGTGGGGAAAAACTGTTTTTT. Full variable domain (outside the CDR3, taken from reference TRBV5-1 and TRBJ1-4): KAGVTQTPRYLIKTRGQQVTLSCSPISGHRSVSWYQQTPGQGLQFLFEYFSETQRNKGNFPGRFSGRQFSNSRSEMNVSTLELGDSALYLCASSLQTRGEKLFFGSGTQLSVL.

There are many counts of this clonotype. The rearrangement joins TRBV11-2 to TRBJ1-1; 7 bases align to TRBD1. Germline V gives CDR1 SGHAT, CDR2 FQNNGV. CDR3 length: 15 amino acids. V was clipped by 0 bases and J by 1 base; unmatched bases: 2. The CDR3 nucleotides read TGTGCCAGCAGCTTAGACACAGGGGCGAACACTGAAGCTTTCTTT. This gives the protein CASSLDTGANTEAFF.